The 8 T cell receptor beta chains in this list originate from one sample, sequenced in a study of blood T cells in healthy people across ages (dated by TCRdb to between 2014 and 2017). Library creation used 5' RACE. The sample was run on an Illumina HiSeq 2500. A second PCR of roughly 7 to 11 cycles was performed with a sample-barcoded 5' primer and a J-beta primer mix. The public reads were run again by TCRdb, first through fastp at Q25 and then through MiXCR, and only productive beta chains were kept. Under each unique CDR3 protein, matching rows form one entry showing the most common genes and DNA. This sample has roughly 930,000 distinct CDR3 sequences in its table, and 45% to 50% of those were observed once. In total, the top ten clones hold 13% of the sample. The sequenced material came from blood. The receptors originated from a man under 40 in good health.

This chain links TRBV29-1 with TRBJ1-5, with D maybe TRBD1 (5 bases). The CDR3 covers 15 residues. V was cut by 4 bases and J by 2 bases, with 15 bases left in between. Germline V gives CDR1 SQVTM, CDR2 ANQGSEA. The CDR3 protein is CSVVVGQPGNQPQHF. DNA of the CDR3: TGCAGCGTTGTGGTTGGACAACCCGGCAATCAGCCCCAGCATTTT.

This clonotype was seen a few times. CDR3 loop: CASTKQGQGPYEQYF. CDR3 DNA sequence: TGTGCCAGCACTAAGCAGGGACAGGGCCCCTACGAGCAGTACTTC. The chain has TRBV3-1 and TRBJ2-7; TRBD1 agrees at 9 bases. The germline CDR1 and CDR2 sequences are LGHDT and YNNKEL (reference sequence). The CDR3 loop spans 15 amino acids. J was trimmed by 2 bases and V by 7 bases; bases with no gene match: 9.

This clonotype was counted between two and nine times. This chain connects TRBV6-1 to TRBJ1-4; D is ambiguous. This CDR3 is 13 amino acids long. CDR1 is MNHNS, CDR2 SASEGT, per germline. Trimming cost V 3 bases and J 8 bases, with 10 bases left between them. CDR3 DNA sequence: TGTGCCAGCAGTGATAACAGTGGGGAAAAACTGTTTTTT. Its protein product is CASSDNSGEKLFF.

This clonotype was seen at least ten times. This chain joins TRBV5-4 and TRBJ2-1; TRBD2 matches at 7 bases. J lost 9 bases, V lost 6 bases, and 12 bases had no gene match. The CDR3 contains 14 residues. Germline values: CDR1 SGHNT, CDR2 YYREEE (reference sequence). CDR3 nucleotide sequence: TGTGCCAGCACCTCCGGGGGGTTGAGAAGTGAGCAGTTCTTC. This encodes CASTSGGLRSEQFF.

Ten or more counts support this clonotype. Its ends do not fully match the called genes, so a read error is possible. The V call is TRBV5-1, the J call TRBJ2-1, with 7 bases fitting TRBD2. CDR3 length: 14 amino acids. Germline assignment: CDR1 SGHRS and CDR2 YFSETQ. For the CDR3, the DNA is TGTGCCAGCAGCCCGGGCGGGGGCTACAATGAGCAGTTCTTC. This sequence encodes CASSPGGGYNEQFF.

The J gene is TRBJ2-3, the V gene TRBV5-5; the match to TRBD2 covers 9 bases. After removal of 5 bases from V and 3 bases from J, the junction contained 7 bases not matched to a gene. The V gene's germline CDR1 is SGHKS and CDR2 YYEKEE (reference sequence). The CDR3 length is 15 residues. This CDR3 reads CASRFAGLATDTQYF. The CDR3 DNA is TGTGCCAGCAGATTTGCTGGACTAGCGACAGATACGCAGTATTTT.

The chain couples TRBV28 to TRBJ1-1; D is unclear. Per the germline V gene, CDR1 is MDHEN and CDR2 is SYDVKM. The CDR3 sequence is 16 residues long. V was pared by 6 bases and J by 6 bases, with 23 bases between. The CDR3: CASSSFNSSEGPEAFF. The CDR3, as DNA: TGTGCCAGCAGCTCCTTTAATAGTTCCGAGGGCCCTGAAGCTTTCTTT.

The rearrangement joins TRBV7-2 to TRBJ2-7, with D perhaps given as TRBD1 or TRBD2 (5 bases each). The CDR3 is made up of 15 amino acids. V shed 5 bases and J shed 4 bases, with 18 bases lying between them. Per the germline V gene, CDR1 is SGHTA and CDR2 is FQGNSA. The CDR3 DNA is TGTGCCAGCAGCCCCCAGGGAGCTTCCGGGTACGAGCAGTACTTC. Its protein product is CASSPQGASGYEQYF. The variable domain in full, with the rest retrieved from reference TRBV7-2 and TRBJ2-7, is GAGVSQSPSNKVTEKGKDVELRCDPISGHTALYWYRQSLGQGLEFLIYFQGNSAPDKSGLPSDRFSAERTGGSVSTLTIQRTQQEDSAVYLCASSPQGASGYEQYFGPGTRLTVT.